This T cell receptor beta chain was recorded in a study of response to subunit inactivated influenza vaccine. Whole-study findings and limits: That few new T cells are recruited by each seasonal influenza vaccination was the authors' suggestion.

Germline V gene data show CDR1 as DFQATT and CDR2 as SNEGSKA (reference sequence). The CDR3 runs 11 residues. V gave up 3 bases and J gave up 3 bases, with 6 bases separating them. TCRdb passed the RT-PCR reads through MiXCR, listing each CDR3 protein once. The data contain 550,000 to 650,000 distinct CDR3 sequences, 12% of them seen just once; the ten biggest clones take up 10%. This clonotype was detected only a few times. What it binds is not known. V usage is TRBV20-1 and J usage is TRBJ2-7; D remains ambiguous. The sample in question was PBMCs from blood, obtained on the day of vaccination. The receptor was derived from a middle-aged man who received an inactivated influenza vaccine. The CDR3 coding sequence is TGCAGTGCTAGGAAAGTCTACGAGCAGTACTTC. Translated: CSARKVYEQYF.